These T cell receptor beta chains were read from a single sample in a study of blood T cells in healthy people across ages. TCRdb analysed the 5' RACE reads with MiXCR anew, one entry per CDR3 protein. The sample consists of some 1.7 million distinct CDR3 sequences, 28% of them appearing once. Sequenced: blood. The receptors were gathered from a woman in her thirties in good health. The CDR3 runs from the conserved cysteine through the conserved F or W. A D gene is named only where the DNA matches it firmly. Size tells how often a clone was seen (once, few, many) or the class of an expanded clone, and some rows leave it out.

clone size: .; J gene: TRBJ2-5; D gene: .; CDR3 length: 13; V gene: TRBV3-1; CDR3 DNA: TGTGCCAGCAGCCAAGCGGCAGGGGGAGGGCAGTACTTC; CDR3 protein: CASSQAAGGGQYF
clone size: many; J gene: TRBJ2-1; D gene: TRBD2; CDR3 length: 14; V gene: TRBV20-1; CDR3 DNA: TGCAGTGCTATAGCGGGAGATGTCTACAATGAGCAGTTCTTC; CDR3 protein: CSAIAGDVYNEQFF
clone size: many; J gene: TRBJ2-1; D gene: TRBD2; CDR3 length: 13; V gene: TRBV29-1; CDR3 DNA: TGCAGCGTTGTGCTAGCGGGGTCTAATGAGCAGTTCTTC; CDR3 protein: CSVVLAGSNEQFF
clone size: few; J gene: TRBJ2-1; D gene: .; CDR3 length: 15; V gene: TRBV15; CDR3 DNA: TGTGCCACCAGTCCGACCCGGGACACACACAATGAGCAGTTCTTC; CDR3 protein: CATSPTRDTHNEQFF
clone size: few; J gene: TRBJ2-3; D gene: TRBD1; CDR3 length: 16; V gene: TRBV27; CDR3 DNA: TGTGCCAGCAGCTTTAGGTCGGGACAGGGGGCAAAGACGCAGTATTTT; CDR3 protein: CASSFRSGQGAKTQYF
clone size: few; J gene: TRBJ2-1; D gene: TRBD2; CDR3 length: 16; V gene: TRBV4-3; CDR3 DNA: TGCGCCAGCAGCCAGGGACTAGCGGGAGGGCACGATGAGCAGTTCTTC; CDR3 protein: CASSQGLAGGHDEQFF
clone size: many; J gene: TRBJ1-5; D gene: .; CDR3 length: 16; V gene: TRBV6-2/TRBV6-3; CDR3 DNA: TGTGCCAGCAGTTACTCGGTGGGGCTTGGCAATCAGCCCCAGCATTTT; CDR3 protein: CASSYSVGLGNQPQHF
clone size: .; J gene: TRBJ1-3; D gene: .; CDR3 length: 13; V gene: TRBV20-1; CDR3 DNA: TGCAGTGCTAGTTCAGAATCTGGAAACACCATATATTTT; CDR3 protein: CSASSESGNTIYF
clone size: .; J gene: TRBJ2-1; D gene: TRBD1; CDR3 length: 15; V gene: TRBV11-2; CDR3 DNA: TGTGCCAGCAGGTTAGCCGGGACAGGGTCCAATGAGCAGTTCTTC; CDR3 protein: CASRLAGTGSNEQFF
clone size: once; J gene: TRBJ2-3; D gene: TRBD2; CDR3 length: 18; V gene: TRBV14; CDR3 DNA: TGTGCCAGCAGCCAGGGGATCCTAGCGGGAGGAGCTAGAGATACGCAGTATTTT; CDR3 protein: CASSQGILAGGARDTQYF
clone size: .; J gene: TRBJ2-5; D gene: .; CDR3 length: 14; V gene: TRBV7-2; CDR3 DNA: TGTGCCAGCAGCTTAGGCAATCCGGGAGAGACCCAGTACTTC; CDR3 protein: CASSLGNPGETQYF
clone size: .; J gene: TRBJ2-4; D gene: .; CDR3 length: 14; V gene: TRBV5-1; CDR3 DNA: TGCGCCAGCAGCTTGTCAAAGTTTGGAAACATTCAGTACTTC; CDR3 protein: CASSLSKFGNIQYF
clone size: few; J gene: TRBJ2-7; D gene: TRBD1; CDR3 length: 14; V gene: TRBV28; CDR3 DNA: TGTGCCAGCATCCCCGGGACAGCCACCTACGAGCAGTACTTC; CDR3 protein: CASIPGTATYEQYF
clone size: many; J gene: TRBJ2-7; D gene: TRBD1; CDR3 length: 13; V gene: TRBV29-1; CDR3 DNA: TGCAGCGCCGGGACAGGTAGGACCTACGAGCAGTACTTC; CDR3 protein: CSAGTGRTYEQYF
clone size: .; J gene: TRBJ2-7; D gene: TRBD1; CDR3 length: 15; V gene: TRBV6-4; CDR3 DNA: TGTGCCAGCAGGCAGACAGGGGTTCGTGCAGATACGCAGTACTTC; CDR3 protein: CASRQTGVRADTQYF
clone size: few; J gene: TRBJ1-1; D gene: .; CDR3 length: 17; V gene: TRBV5-1; CDR3 DNA: TGCGCCAGCAGCCAGGAGGGCTGGGGGACGGCGAACACTGAAGCTTTCTTT; CDR3 protein: CASSQEGWGTANTEAFF
clone size: few; J gene: TRBJ2-5; D gene: TRBD1; CDR3 length: 14; V gene: TRBV12-3/TRBV12-4; CDR3 DNA: TGTGCCAGCAGTTTTTGGGACAGAAAAGAGACCCAGTACTTC; CDR3 protein: CASSFWDRKETQYF
clone size: .; J gene: TRBJ1-1; D gene: .; CDR3 length: 14; V gene: TRBV9; CDR3 DNA: TGTGCCAGCAGCGTAGGGGCGGAGAACACTGAAGCTTTCTTT; CDR3 protein: CASSVGAENTEAFF
clone size: many; J gene: TRBJ2-1; D gene: TRBD2; CDR3 length: 17; V gene: TRBV6-5; CDR3 DNA: TGTGCCAGCAGTCCCACTAGCGGGAGGGCCCCCTACAATGAGCAGTTCTTC; CDR3 protein: CASSPTSGRAPYNEQFF
clone size: few; J gene: TRBJ2-2; D gene: TRBD2; CDR3 length: 17; V gene: TRBV4-2; CDR3 DNA: TGTGCCAGCAGCCAAGATCCGGCGGGAGCGAACACCGGGGAGCTGTTTTTT; CDR3 protein: CASSQDPAGANTGELFF
clone size: .; J gene: TRBJ2-1; D gene: .; CDR3 length: 13; V gene: TRBV3-1; CDR3 DNA: TGTGCCAGCAGCCACCCCATAGAGAATGAGCAGTTCTTC; CDR3 protein: CASSHPIENEQFF
clone size: .; J gene: TRBJ1-1; D gene: .; CDR3 length: 15; V gene: TRBV9; CDR3 DNA: TGTGCCAGCAGAAGATACACTGATCCGAACACTGAAGCTTTCTTT; CDR3 protein: CASRRYTDPNTEAFF
clone size: .; J gene: TRBJ2-7; D gene: .; CDR3 length: 15; V gene: TRBV28; CDR3 DNA: TGTGCCAGCTCCGTTCGGGACGGATCACTCTGCGAGCAGTACTTC; CDR3 protein: CASSVRDGSLCEQYF
clone size: .; J gene: TRBJ2-5; D gene: TRBD1; CDR3 length: 14; V gene: TRBV6-2/TRBV6-3; CDR3 DNA: TGTGCCAGCAGTTACCCGAGGACAGGGGGAACCCAGTACTTC; CDR3 protein: CASSYPRTGGTQYF
clone size: few; J gene: TRBJ2-7; D gene: .; CDR3 length: 13; V gene: TRBV10-2; CDR3 DNA: TGCGCCAGCAGTGAAAGACATAGCTACGAGCAGTACTTC; CDR3 protein: CASSERHSYEQYF
clone size: few; J gene: TRBJ2-3; D gene: TRBD1; CDR3 length: 16; V gene: TRBV2; CDR3 DNA: TGTGCCAGCAGTGTTGGGGGACAGGGGGCGGAAGATACGCAGTATTTT; CDR3 protein: CASSVGGQGAEDTQYF
clone size: many; J gene: TRBJ2-5; D gene: .; CDR3 length: 14; V gene: TRBV18; CDR3 DNA: TGTGCCAGCTCACGGACTGAGTACCAAGAGACCCAGTACTTC; CDR3 protein: CASSRTEYQETQYF
clone size: .; J gene: TRBJ2-1; D gene: .; CDR3 length: 13; V gene: TRBV7-2; CDR3 DNA: TGTGCCAGCAGCTTATATCTACTGAATGAGCAGTTCTTC; CDR3 protein: CASSLYLLNEQFF
clone size: .; J gene: TRBJ2-7; D gene: TRBD2; CDR3 length: 16; V gene: TRBV27; CDR3 DNA: TGTGCCAGCAAGGCTAGCGGGACCCGAAGAATCTACGAGCAGTACTTC; CDR3 protein: CASKASGTRRIYEQYF
clone size: many; J gene: TRBJ2-3; D gene: .; CDR3 length: 14; V gene: TRBV29-1; CDR3 DNA: TGCAGCGTTCAGGTTCAAACTAGCACAGATACGCAGTATTTT; CDR3 protein: CSVQVQTSTDTQYF
clone size: .; J gene: TRBJ1-4; D gene: TRBD1; CDR3 length: 15; V gene: TRBV20-1; CDR3 DNA: TGCAGTGCCCGGGGACAGGGTGCAACTAATGAAAAACTGTTTTTT; CDR3 protein: CSARGQGATNEKLFF
clone size: once; J gene: TRBJ2-1; D gene: TRBD2; CDR3 length: 15; V gene: TRBV28; CDR3 DNA: TGTGCCAGCAACCCTAGCGGGGGGGCACGCAATGAGCAGTTCTTC; CDR3 protein: CASNPSGGARNEQFF
clone size: .; J gene: TRBJ2-1; D gene: .; CDR3 length: 14; V gene: TRBV28; CDR3 DNA: TGTGCCAGCAGTTTGGGGGGTGGGGGCAGGCCCCAGTTCTTC; CDR3 protein: CASSLGGGGRPQFF
clone size: .; J gene: TRBJ2-2; D gene: .; CDR3 length: 16; V gene: TRBV7-2; CDR3 DNA: TGTGCCAACAGCTTAGACCCTGGCCTGTTCACCGGGGAGCTGTTTTTT; CDR3 protein: CANSLDPGLFTGELFF
clone size: many; J gene: TRBJ2-7; D gene: .; CDR3 length: 14; V gene: TRBV18; CDR3 DNA: TGTGCCAGCTCACCGACAGACCCTAAGGGCGAGCAGTACTTC; CDR3 protein: CASSPTDPKGEQYF
clone size: many; J gene: TRBJ2-4; D gene: .; CDR3 length: 13; V gene: TRBV28; CDR3 DNA: TGTGCCACCAGGGTGGCAGCCAAAAACATTCAGTACTTC; CDR3 protein: CATRVAAKNIQYF
clone size: .; J gene: TRBJ1-4; D gene: .; CDR3 length: 15; V gene: TRBV3-1; CDR3 DNA: TGTGCCAGCAGCCAGCCCAGTTCGGGTAATGAAAAACTGTTTTTT; CDR3 protein: CASSQPSSGNEKLFF
clone size: .; J gene: TRBJ2-1; D gene: .; CDR3 length: 15; V gene: TRBV5-1; CDR3 DNA: TGCGCCAGCAGCCCTGCAGGGGCGACTTACAATGAGCAGTTCTTC; CDR3 protein: CASSPAGATYNEQFF
clone size: .; J gene: TRBJ2-7; D gene: .; CDR3 length: 17; V gene: TRBV9; CDR3 DNA: TGTGCCAGCCGCAGGGCGGGCCTTCCACAATTCTCCTACGAGCAGTACTTC; CDR3 protein: CASRRAGLPQFSYEQYF
clone size: few; J gene: TRBJ1-2; D gene: TRBD1; CDR3 length: 15; V gene: TRBV5-1; CDR3 DNA: TGCGCCAGCGGAAGACAGGGGACCTCCTTCGATGGCTACACCTTC; CDR3 protein: CASGRQGTSFDGYTF
clone size: .; J gene: TRBJ1-2; D gene: .; CDR3 length: 15; V gene: TRBV19; CDR3 DNA: TGTGCCAGTCTCAGTGCGGGTCAACAGGGCTATGGCTACACCTTC; CDR3 protein: CASLSAGQQGYGYTF
clone size: many; J gene: TRBJ2-5; D gene: .; CDR3 length: 12; V gene: TRBV7-9; CDR3 DNA: TGTGCCAGCAGCCACGGGGTAGGGACCCAGTACTTC; CDR3 protein: CASSHGVGTQYF
clone size: .; J gene: TRBJ2-1; D gene: .; CDR3 length: 13; V gene: TRBV11-1; CDR3 DNA: TGTGCCAGCAGCTCAGGCCCGCTAGCCGAGCAGTTCTTC; CDR3 protein: CASSSGPLAEQFF
clone size: .; J gene: TRBJ2-1; D gene: .; CDR3 length: 13; V gene: TRBV7-8; CDR3 DNA: TGTGCCAGCGAAGGCCAAGGAGGCAATGAGCAGTTCTTC; CDR3 protein: CASEGQGGNEQFF
clone size: few; J gene: TRBJ2-5; D gene: .; CDR3 length: 13; V gene: TRBV5-1; CDR3 DNA: TGCGCCAGCAGCTTTGCCCACCAAGAGACCCAGTACTTC; CDR3 protein: CASSFAHQETQYF
clone size: few; J gene: TRBJ1-1; D gene: TRBD1; CDR3 length: 14; V gene: TRBV19; CDR3 DNA: TGTGCCAGTCGGGGGACAGGGGCCTACACTGAAGCTTTCTTT; CDR3 protein: CASRGTGAYTEAFF
clone size: few; J gene: TRBJ2-2; D gene: .; CDR3 length: 13; V gene: TRBV28; CDR3 DNA: TGTGCCTGCGCAGAGGGAAACACCGGGGAGCTGTTTTTT; CDR3 protein: CACAEGNTGELFF